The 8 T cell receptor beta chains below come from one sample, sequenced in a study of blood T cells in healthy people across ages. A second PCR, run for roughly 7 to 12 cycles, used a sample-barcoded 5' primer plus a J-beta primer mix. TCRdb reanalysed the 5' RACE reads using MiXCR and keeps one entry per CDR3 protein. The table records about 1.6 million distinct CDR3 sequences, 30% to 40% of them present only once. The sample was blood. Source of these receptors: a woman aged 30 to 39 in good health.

This CDR3 is CASSPPGRVQETQYF. In nucleotides, the CDR3 is TGTGCCAGCTCACCACCGGGCAGGGTTCAAGAGACCCAGTACTTC. The J gene is TRBJ2-5, the V gene TRBV18, with a weak D call TRBD1 (5 bases). This CDR3 region has 15 residues. Trimming stripped 0 bases from V and 2 bases from J, with 10 bases between. In germline, CDR1 is KGHSH, CDR2 LQKENI.

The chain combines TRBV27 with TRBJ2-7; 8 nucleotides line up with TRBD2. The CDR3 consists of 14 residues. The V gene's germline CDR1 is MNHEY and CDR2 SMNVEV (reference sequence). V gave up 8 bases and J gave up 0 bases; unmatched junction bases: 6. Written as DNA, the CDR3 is TGTGCCAGCTCAGCTAGCGGGTACTCCTACGAGCAGTACTTC. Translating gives CASSASGYSYEQYF.

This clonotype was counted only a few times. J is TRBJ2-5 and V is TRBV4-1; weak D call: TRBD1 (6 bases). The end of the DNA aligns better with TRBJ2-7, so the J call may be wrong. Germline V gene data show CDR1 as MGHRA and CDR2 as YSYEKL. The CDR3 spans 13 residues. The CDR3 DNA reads TGCGCCAGCAGCCGATTCCAGGGGTTCGAGCAGTACTTC. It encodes CASSRFQGFEQYF.

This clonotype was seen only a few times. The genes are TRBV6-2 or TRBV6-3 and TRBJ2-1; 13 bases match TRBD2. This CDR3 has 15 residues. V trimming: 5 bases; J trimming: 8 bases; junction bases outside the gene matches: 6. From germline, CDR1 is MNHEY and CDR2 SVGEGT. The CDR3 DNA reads TGTGCCAGCAGTCTACTAGCGGGAGGGCCCTATGAGCAGTTCTTC. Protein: CASSLLAGGPYEQFF.

The CDR3 is CASSSTGAAHYGYTF. The CDR3 DNA reads as TGTGCCAGCAGTTCTACAGGGGCGGCTCACTATGGCTACACCTTC. The chain links TRBV28 to TRBJ1-2; 7 bases are a match to TRBD1. CDR3 size: 15 residues. Trimming took 4 bases from V and 3 from J; bases not matched to a gene: 8. Germline loops: CDR1 MDHEN, CDR2 SYDVKM.

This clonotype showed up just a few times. The CDR3, as DNA: TGTGCCATCAGATCTCCCCCCGCCCAAGAGACCCAGTACTTC. It is translated as CAIRSPPAQETQYF. V gene TRBV10-3 combines with J gene TRBJ2-5; D is unclear. Germline V gives CDR1 ENHRY, CDR2 SYGVKD. Trimming stripped 6 bases from V and 1 base from J, with 12 bases between. CDR3 length: 14 residues.

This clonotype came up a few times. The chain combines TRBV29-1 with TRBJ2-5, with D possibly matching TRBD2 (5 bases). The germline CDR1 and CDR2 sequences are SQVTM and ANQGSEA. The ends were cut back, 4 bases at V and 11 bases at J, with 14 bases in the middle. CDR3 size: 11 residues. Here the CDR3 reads CSVATGMAQYF. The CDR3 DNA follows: TGCAGCGTTGCCACCGGGATGGCTCAGTACTTC.

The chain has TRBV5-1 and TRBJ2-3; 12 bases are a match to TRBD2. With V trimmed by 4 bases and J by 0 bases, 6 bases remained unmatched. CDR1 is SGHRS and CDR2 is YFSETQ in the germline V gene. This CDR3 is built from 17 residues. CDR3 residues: CASSATSGGPSTDTQYF. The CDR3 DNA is TGCGCCAGCAGCGCGACTAGCGGGGGCCCCAGCACAGATACGCAGTATTTT.